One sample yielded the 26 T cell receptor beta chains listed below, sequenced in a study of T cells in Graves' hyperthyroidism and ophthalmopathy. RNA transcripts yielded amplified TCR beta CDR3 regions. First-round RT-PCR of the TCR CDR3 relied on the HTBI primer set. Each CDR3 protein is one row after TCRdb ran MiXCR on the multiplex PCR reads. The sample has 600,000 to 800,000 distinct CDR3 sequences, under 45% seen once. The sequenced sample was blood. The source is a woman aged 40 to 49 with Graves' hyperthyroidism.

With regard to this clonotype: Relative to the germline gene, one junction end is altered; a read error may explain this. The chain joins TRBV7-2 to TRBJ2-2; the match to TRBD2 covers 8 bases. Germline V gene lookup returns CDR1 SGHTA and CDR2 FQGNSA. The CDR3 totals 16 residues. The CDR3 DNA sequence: TGCGCCAGCAGCCAAGCCGGACTAGCTGGCACCGGGGAGCTGTTTTTT. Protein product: CASSQAGLAGTGELFF.

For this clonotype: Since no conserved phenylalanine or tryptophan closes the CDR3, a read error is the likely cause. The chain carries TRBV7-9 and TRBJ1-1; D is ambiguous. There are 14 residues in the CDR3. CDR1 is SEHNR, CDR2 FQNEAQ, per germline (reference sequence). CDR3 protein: CASSLDTLNTGAFL. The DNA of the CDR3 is TGTGCCAGCAGCTTAGACACGTTGAACACTGGAGCTTTCCTT.

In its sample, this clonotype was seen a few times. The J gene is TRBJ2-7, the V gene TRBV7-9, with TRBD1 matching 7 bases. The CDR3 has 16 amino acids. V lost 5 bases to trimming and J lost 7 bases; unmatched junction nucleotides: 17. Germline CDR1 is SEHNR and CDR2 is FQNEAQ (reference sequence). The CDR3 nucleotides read TGTGCCAGCAGCCAAGCTAGACGGGACAGTCGACTGGAGCAGTACTTC. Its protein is CASSQARRDSRLEQYF.

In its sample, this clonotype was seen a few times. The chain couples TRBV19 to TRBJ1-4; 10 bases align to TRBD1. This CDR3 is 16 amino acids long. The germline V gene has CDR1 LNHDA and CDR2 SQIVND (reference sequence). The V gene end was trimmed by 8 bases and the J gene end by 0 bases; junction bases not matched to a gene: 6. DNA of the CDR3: TGTGCCAGTCGGGACAGGGGACATACAACTAATGAAAAACTGTTTTTT. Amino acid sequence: CASRDRGHTTNEKLFF. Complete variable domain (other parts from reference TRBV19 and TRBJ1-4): DGGITQSPKYLFRKEGQNVTLSCEQNLNHDAMYWYRQDPGQGLRLIYYSQIVNDFQKGDIAEGYSVSREKKESFPLTVTSAQKNPTAFYLCASRDRGHTTNEKLFFGSGTQLSVL.

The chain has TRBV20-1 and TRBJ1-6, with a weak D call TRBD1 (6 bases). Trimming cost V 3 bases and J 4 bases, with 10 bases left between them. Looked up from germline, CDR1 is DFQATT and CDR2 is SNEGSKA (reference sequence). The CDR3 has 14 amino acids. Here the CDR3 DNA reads TGCAGTGCTAGTGGGGACACATATAATTCACCCCTCCACTTT. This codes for CSASGDTYNSPLHF.

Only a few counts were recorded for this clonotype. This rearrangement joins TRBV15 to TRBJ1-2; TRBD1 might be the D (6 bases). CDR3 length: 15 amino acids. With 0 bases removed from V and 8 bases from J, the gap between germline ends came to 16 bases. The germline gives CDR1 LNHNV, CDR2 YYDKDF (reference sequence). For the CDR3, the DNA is TGTGCCACCAGCAGAGACCCTACAGGGAGCCACGGCTACACCTTC. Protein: CATSRDPTGSHGYTF. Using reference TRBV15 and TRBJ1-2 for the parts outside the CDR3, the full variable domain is DAMVIQNPRYQVTQFGKPVTLSCSQTLNHNVMYWYQQKSSQAPKLLFHYYDKDFNNEADTPDNFQSRRPNTSFCFLDIRSPGLGDTAMYLCATSRDPTGSHGYTFGSGTRLTVV.

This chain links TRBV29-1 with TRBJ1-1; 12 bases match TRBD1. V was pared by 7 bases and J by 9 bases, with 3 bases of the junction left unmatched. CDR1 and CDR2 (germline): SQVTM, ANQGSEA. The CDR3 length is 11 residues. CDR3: CSAGDRGQAFF. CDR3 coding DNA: TGCAGCGCTGGGGACAGGGGGCAAGCTTTCTTT.

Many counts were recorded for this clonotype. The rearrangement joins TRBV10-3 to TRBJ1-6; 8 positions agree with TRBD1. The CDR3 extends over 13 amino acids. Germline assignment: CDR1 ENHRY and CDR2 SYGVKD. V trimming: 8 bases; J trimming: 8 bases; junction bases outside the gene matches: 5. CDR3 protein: CAIGPDRDSPLHF. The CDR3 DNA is TGTGCCATCGGCCCGGACAGGGATTCACCCCTCCACTTT.

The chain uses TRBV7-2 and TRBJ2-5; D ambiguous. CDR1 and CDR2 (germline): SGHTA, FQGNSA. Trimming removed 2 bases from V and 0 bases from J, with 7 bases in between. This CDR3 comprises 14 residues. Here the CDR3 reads CASSLSTYQETQYF. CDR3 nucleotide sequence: TGTGCCAGCAGCTTATCGACGTACCAAGAGACCCAGTACTTC.

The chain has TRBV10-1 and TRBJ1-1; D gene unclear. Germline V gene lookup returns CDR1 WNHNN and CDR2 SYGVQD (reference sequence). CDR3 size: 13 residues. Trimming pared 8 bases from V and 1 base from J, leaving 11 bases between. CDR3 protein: CASSPDANTEAFF. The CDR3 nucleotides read TGCGCCAGCTCACCTGACGCGAACACTGAAGCTTTCTTT.

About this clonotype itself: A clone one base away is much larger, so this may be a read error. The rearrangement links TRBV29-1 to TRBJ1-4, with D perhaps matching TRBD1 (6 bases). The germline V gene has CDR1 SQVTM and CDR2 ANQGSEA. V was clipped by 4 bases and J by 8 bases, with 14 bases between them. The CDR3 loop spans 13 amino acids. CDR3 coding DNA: TGCAGCGTTGTGGTAGGGGGAAACGAAAAACTGTTTTTT. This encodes CSVVVGGNEKLFF.

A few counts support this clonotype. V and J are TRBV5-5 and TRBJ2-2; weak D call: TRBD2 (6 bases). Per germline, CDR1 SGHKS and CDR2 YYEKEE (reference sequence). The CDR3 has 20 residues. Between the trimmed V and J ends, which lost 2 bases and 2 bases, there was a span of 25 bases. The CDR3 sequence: CASSLGSSARLRRNTGELFF. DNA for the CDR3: TGTGCCAGCAGCTTAGGCTCTAGCGCCCGCCTAAGACGAAACACCGGGGAGCTGTTTTTT.

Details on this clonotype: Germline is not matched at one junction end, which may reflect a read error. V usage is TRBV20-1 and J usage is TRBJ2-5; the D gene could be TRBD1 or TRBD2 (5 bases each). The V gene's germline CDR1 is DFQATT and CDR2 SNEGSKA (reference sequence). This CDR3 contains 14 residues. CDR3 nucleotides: TGCAGTGCTATGGGGCTAGCAAGGAAAGAGACCCAATACTTC. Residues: CSAMGLARKETQYF.

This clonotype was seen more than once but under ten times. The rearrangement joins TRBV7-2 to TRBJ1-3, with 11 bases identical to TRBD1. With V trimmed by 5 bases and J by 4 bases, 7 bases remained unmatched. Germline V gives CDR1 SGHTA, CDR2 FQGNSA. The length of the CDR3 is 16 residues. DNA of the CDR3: TGTGCCAGCAGCGCCGGACAGGGGGCATTAGGAAACACCATATATTTT. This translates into CASSAGQGALGNTIYF.

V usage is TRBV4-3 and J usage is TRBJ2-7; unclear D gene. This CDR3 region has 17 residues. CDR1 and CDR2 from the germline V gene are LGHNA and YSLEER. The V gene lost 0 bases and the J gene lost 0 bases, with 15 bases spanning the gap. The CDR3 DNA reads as TGCGCCAGCAGCCAAGACACGGCGGATCTTAGCTCCTACGAGCAGTACTTC. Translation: CASSQDTADLSSYEQYF.

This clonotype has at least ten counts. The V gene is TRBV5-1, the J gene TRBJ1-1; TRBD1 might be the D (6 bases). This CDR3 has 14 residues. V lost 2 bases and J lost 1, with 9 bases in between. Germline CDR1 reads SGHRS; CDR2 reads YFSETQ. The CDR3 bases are TGCGCCAGCAGCTTTCAGACAGGGAACACTGAAGCTTTCTTT. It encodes CASSFQTGNTEAFF.

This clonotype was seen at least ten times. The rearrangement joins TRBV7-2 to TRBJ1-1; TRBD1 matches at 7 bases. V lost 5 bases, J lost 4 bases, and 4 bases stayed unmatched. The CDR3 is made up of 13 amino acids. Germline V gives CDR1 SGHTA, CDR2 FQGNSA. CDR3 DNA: TGTGCCAGCAGCCCCACAGGGGCCACTGAAGCTTTCTTT. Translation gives CASSPTGATEAFF.

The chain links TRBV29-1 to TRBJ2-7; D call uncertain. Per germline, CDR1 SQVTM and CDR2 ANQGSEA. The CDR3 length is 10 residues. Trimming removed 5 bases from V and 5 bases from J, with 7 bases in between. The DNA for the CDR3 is TGCAGCGTTTTGTACGACGAGCAGTACTTC. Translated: CSVLYDEQYF.

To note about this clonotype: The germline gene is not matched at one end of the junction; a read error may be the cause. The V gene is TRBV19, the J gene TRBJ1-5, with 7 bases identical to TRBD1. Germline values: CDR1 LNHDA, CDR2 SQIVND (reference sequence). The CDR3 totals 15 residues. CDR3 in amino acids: CASSIGGQVNQPRHF. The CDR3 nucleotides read TGTGCCAGTAGTATCGGCGGACAGGTCAATCAGCCCCGGCATTTT.

The CDR3 DNA is TGTGCCAGTAGTATTGGGGCGACAGGGCGGTACCAAGAGACCCAGTACTTC. Protein: CASSIGATGRYQETQYF. The chain is built from TRBV19 and TRBJ2-5, with 7 bases aligning to TRBD1. J gave up 0 bases and V 3 bases, and 10 bases lay outside the gene matches. The CDR3 consists of 17 residues. CDR1 is LNHDA and CDR2 is SQIVND in the germline V gene (reference sequence). Variable domain in full (rest from reference TRBV19 and TRBJ2-5): DGGITQSPKYLFRKEGQNVTLSCEQNLNHDAMYWYRQDPGQGLRLIYYSQIVNDFQKGDIAEGYSVSREKKESFPLTVTSAQKNPTAFYLCASSIGATGRYQETQYFGPGTRLLVL.

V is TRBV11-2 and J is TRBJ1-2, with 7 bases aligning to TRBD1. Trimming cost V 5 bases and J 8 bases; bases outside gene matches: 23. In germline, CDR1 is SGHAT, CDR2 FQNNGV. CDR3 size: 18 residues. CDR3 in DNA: TGTGCCAGCAGCCCTCTCACGGGAACCACAAGCCGACAGGGAGGCTACACCTTC. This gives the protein CASSPLTGTTSRQGGYTF.

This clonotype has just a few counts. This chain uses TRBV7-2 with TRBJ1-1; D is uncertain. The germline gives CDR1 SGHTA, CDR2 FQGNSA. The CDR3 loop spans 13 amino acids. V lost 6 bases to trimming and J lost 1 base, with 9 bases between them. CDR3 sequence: CASSPTKNTEAFF. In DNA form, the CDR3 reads TGTGCCAGCAGTCCCACTAAGAACACTGAAGCTTTCTTT.

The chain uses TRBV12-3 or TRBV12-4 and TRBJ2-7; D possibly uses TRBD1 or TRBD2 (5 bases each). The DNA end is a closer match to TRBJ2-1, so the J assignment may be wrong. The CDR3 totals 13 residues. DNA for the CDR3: TGTGCCAGCACTAACGAGGGGCGGAATGAGCAGTTCTTC. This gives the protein CASTNEGRNEQFF.

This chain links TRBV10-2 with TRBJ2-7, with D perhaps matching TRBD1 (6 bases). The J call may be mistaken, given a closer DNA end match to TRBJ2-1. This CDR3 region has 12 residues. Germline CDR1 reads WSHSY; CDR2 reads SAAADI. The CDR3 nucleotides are TGCGCCAGCAGTGAGGACAGGAATGAGCAGTTCTTC. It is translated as CASSEDRNEQFF.

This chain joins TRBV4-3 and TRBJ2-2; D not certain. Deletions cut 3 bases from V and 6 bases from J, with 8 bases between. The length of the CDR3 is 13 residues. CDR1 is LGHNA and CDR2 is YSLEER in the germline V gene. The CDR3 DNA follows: TGCGCCAGCAGCCAGTTAGCCTCCGGGGAGCTGTTTTTT. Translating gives CASSQLASGELFF.

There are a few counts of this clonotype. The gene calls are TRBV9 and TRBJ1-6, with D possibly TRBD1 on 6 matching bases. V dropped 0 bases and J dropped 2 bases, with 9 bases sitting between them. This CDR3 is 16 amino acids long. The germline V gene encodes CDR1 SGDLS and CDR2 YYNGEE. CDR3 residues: CASSVEGDPYNSPLHF. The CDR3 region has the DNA TGTGCCAGCAGCGTAGAGGGGGACCCCTATAATTCACCCCTCCACTTT.